This T cell receptor beta chain was recorded in a study of blood T cells in healthy people across ages. V shed 5 bases and J shed 12 bases, with 8 bases lying between them. The germline V gene encodes CDR1 DFQATT and CDR2 SNEGSKA (reference sequence). CDR3 length equals 10 residues. In regard to this clonotype: It may be a read error: a sequence one base away is much more abundant.

Using a J-beta primer mix together with a sample-barcoded 5' primer, a second PCR was run for roughly 6 to 11 cycles. Each CDR3 protein gets one entry after TCRdb re-called the 5' RACE reads with MiXCR. The sample holds 750,000 to 1,000,000 distinct CDR3 sequences; under 35% are singletons and the top ten take around 9.6%. The same data also went into a second study, on T cells of mothers and their children.

The chain couples TRBV20-1 to TRBJ1-6, with D possibly TRBD1 on 5 matching bases. Sequenced input: blood. The TCR originated in a woman aged 40 to 55 in good health. This chain's CDR3 is CSAAGVPLHF. Written as DNA, the CDR3 is TGCAGTGCTGCGGGGGTACCCCTCCACTTT.